A selection of T cell receptor beta chains follows, all from one sample in a study of Ad26.COV2.S vaccination and SARS-CoV-2 variants. Assay used: immunoSEQ multiplex PCR; TCRdb lists only in-frame clones, some missing. The data show about 280,000 clones, around 87% seen once. The specimen was peripheral blood, collected in a trial of Ad26.COV2.S vaccine versus placebo. The receptors were sampled from a person between 18 and 59 years old who received the Ad26.COV2.S COVID-19 vaccine or a placebo. Each CDR3 is given with its conserved first and last residue. Fields, in order: clone size, D gene, V gene, J gene, CDR3 protein, CDR3 DNA. A D gene is named only where the DNA matches it firmly. Clone size, where shown, is once, few, many, or a class for clones that have expanded.

clone_size: once; d_call: -; v_call: TRBV7-2; j_call: TRBJ2-1; cdr3_aa: CASSSPVKPNEQFF; cdr3_nt: TGTGCCAGCAGCTCCCCAGTGAAACCCAATGAGCAGTTCTTC
clone_size: -; d_call: -; v_call: TRBV19; j_call: TRBJ1-5; cdr3_aa: CASSPGGAVHQPQHF; cdr3_nt: TGTGCCAGTAGCCCAGGAGGGGCAGTTCATCAGCCCCAGCATTTT
clone_size: -; d_call: TRBD1; v_call: TRBV19; j_call: TRBJ1-5; cdr3_aa: CASSPHNRGGNQPQHF; cdr3_nt: TGTGCCAGTAGTCCCCACAACAGGGGGGGCAATCAGCCCCAGCATTTT
clone_size: few; d_call: TRBD2; v_call: TRBV25-1; j_call: TRBJ2-5; cdr3_aa: CASSELAGGPGETQYF; cdr3_nt: TGTGCCAGCAGTGAACTAGCGGGGGGGCCCGGGGAGACCCAGTACTTC
clone_size: -; d_call: TRBD2; v_call: TRBV9; j_call: TRBJ2-1; cdr3_aa: CASSGGLAGGSLNEQFF; cdr3_nt: TGTGCCAGCAGCGGGGGACTAGCGGGAGGTTCTCTCAATGAGCAGTTCTTC
clone_size: -; d_call: TRBD1; v_call: TRBV29-1; j_call: TRBJ1-1; cdr3_aa: CSAKGQGNTEAFF; cdr3_nt: TGCAGCGCAAAGGGACAGGGGAACACTGAAGCTTTCTTT
clone_size: once; d_call: TRBD1; v_call: TRBV7-9; j_call: TRBJ2-1; cdr3_aa: CASSLFQGGLEQFF; cdr3_nt: TGTGCCAGCAGCTTATTCCAAGGGGGCTTAGAGCAGTTCTTC
clone_size: -; d_call: TRBD1; v_call: TRBV2; j_call: TRBJ1-2; cdr3_aa: CASSWGQGFNYGYTF; cdr3_nt: TGTGCCAGCAGTTGGGGACAGGGGTTTAACTATGGCTACACCTTC
clone_size: -; d_call: -; v_call: TRBV7-2; j_call: TRBJ1-4; cdr3_aa: CASSALGGGSNEKLFF; cdr3_nt: TGTGCCAGCAGCGCCCTCGGGGGAGGTTCTAATGAAAAACTGTTTTTT
clone_size: -; d_call: TRBD1; v_call: TRBV2; j_call: TRBJ2-2; cdr3_aa: CASSPGQGSAGELFF; cdr3_nt: TGTGCCAGCAGCCCCGGACAGGGGTCCGCCGGGGAGCTGTTTTTT
clone_size: -; d_call: -; v_call: TRBV6-5; j_call: TRBJ2-7; cdr3_aa: CASSYSNAYEQYF; cdr3_nt: TGTGCCAGCAGTTACTCGAACGCCTACGAGCAGTACTTC
clone_size: -; d_call: -; v_call: TRBV7-3; j_call: TRBJ1-3; cdr3_aa: CASSKAPGSGNTIYF; cdr3_nt: TGTGCCAGCAGCAAGGCCCCCGGGTCTGGAAACACCATATATTTT
clone_size: -; d_call: TRBD2; v_call: TRBV7-8; j_call: TRBJ2-1; cdr3_aa: CASGLAGFAEQFF; cdr3_nt: TGTGCCAGCGGGCTAGCGGGATTTGCTGAGCAGTTCTTC
clone_size: -; d_call: TRBD1; v_call: TRBV6-5; j_call: TRBJ1-5; cdr3_aa: CASSTGTGSQPQHF; cdr3_nt: TGTGCCAGCAGTACCGGGACAGGGAGTCAGCCCCAGCATTTT
clone_size: once; d_call: TRBD2; v_call: TRBV5-1; j_call: TRBJ2-2; cdr3_aa: CASSNLAGAPGELFF; cdr3_nt: TGCGCCAGCAGCAACCTAGCGGGAGCCCCCGGGGAGCTGTTTTTT
clone_size: few; d_call: -; v_call: TRBV6-1; j_call: TRBJ1-2; cdr3_aa: CASSETGNRGYTF; cdr3_nt: TGTGCCAGCAGCGAAACAGGGAACCGGGGCTACACCTTC
clone_size: -; d_call: -; v_call: TRBV5-8; j_call: TRBJ2-1; cdr3_aa: CASSLVQGYEQFF; cdr3_nt: TGTGCCAGCAGCTTGGTTCAGGGGTATGAGCAGTTCTTC
clone_size: -; d_call: TRBD1; v_call: TRBV4-1; j_call: TRBJ1-5; cdr3_aa: CASSQDNRGSQPQHF; cdr3_nt: TGCGCCAGCAGCCAAGATAACAGGGGAAGTCAGCCCCAGCATTTT
clone_size: -; d_call: -; v_call: TRBV7-9; j_call: TRBJ2-7; cdr3_aa: CASSLTGISYEQYF; cdr3_nt: TGTGCCAGCAGCTTAACCGGGATCTCCTACGAGCAGTACTTC
clone_size: -; d_call: -; v_call: TRBV2; j_call: TRBJ1-1; cdr3_aa: CASSGGGPNTEAFF; cdr3_nt: TGTGCCAGCAGTGGGGGGGGTCCGAACACTGAAGCTTTCTTT
clone_size: -; d_call: TRBD1; v_call: TRBV3-1/TRBV3-2; j_call: TRBJ1-5; cdr3_aa: CASSQAGTGGIEPQHF; cdr3_nt: TGTGCCAGCAGCCAAGCGGGGACAGGGGGGATTGAGCCCCAGCATTTT
clone_size: -; d_call: -; v_call: TRBV28; j_call: TRBJ2-1; cdr3_aa: CASSPQRSEQFF; cdr3_nt: TGTGCCAGCAGCCCCCAAAGGAGTGAGCAGTTCTTC
clone_size: once; d_call: -; v_call: TRBV11-2; j_call: TRBJ2-3; cdr3_aa: CASSLDLWQGRTDTQYF; cdr3_nt: TGTGCCAGCAGCTTAGATCTATGGCAGGGGCGCACAGATACGCAGTATTTT
clone_size: -; d_call: TRBD1; v_call: TRBV6-6; j_call: TRBJ2-7; cdr3_aa: CASSYPGQSYEQYF; cdr3_nt: TGTGCCAGCAGTTACCCGGGACAGAGCTACGAGCAGTACTTC
clone_size: -; d_call: TRBD1; v_call: TRBV20-1; j_call: TRBJ1-5; cdr3_aa: CSASLGTGDQPQHF; cdr3_nt: TGCAGTGCAAGTTTGGGGACAGGGGATCAGCCCCAGCATTTT
clone_size: -; d_call: -; v_call: TRBV19; j_call: TRBJ2-2; cdr3_aa: CASSIRPFRELFF; cdr3_nt: TGTGCCAGTAGTATCCGACCATTTAGGGAGCTGTTTTTT
clone_size: -; d_call: -; v_call: TRBV2; j_call: TRBJ1-5; cdr3_aa: CASSEAPDRSNQPQHF; cdr3_nt: TGTGCCAGCAGTGAAGCGCCTGATAGGAGCAATCAGCCCCAGCATTTT
clone_size: -; d_call: -; v_call: TRBV7-9; j_call: TRBJ2-3; cdr3_aa: CASSLGLPTDTQYF; cdr3_nt: TGTGCCAGCAGCCTAGGACTCCCCACAGATACGCAGTATTTT
clone_size: -; d_call: -; v_call: TRBV6-2/TRBV6-3; j_call: TRBJ1-1; cdr3_aa: CASSRTGHTEAFF; cdr3_nt: TGTGCCAGCAGCCGTACGGGTCACACTGAAGCTTTCTTT
clone_size: -; d_call: TRBD2; v_call: TRBV2; j_call: TRBJ2-3; cdr3_aa: CASRRAGVLDTQYF; cdr3_nt: TGTGCCAGCAGGCGAGCGGGAGTGTTGGATACGCAGTATTTT
clone_size: many; d_call: -; v_call: TRBV28; j_call: TRBJ2-3; cdr3_aa: CASSLQSDRTDTQYF; cdr3_nt: TGTGCCAGCAGTTTACAGTCTGATAGGACAGATACGCAGTATTTT
clone_size: -; d_call: -; v_call: TRBV10-1; j_call: TRBJ2-1; cdr3_aa: CASSESNNEQFF; cdr3_nt: TGCGCCAGCAGTGAGTCTAACAATGAGCAGTTCTTC
clone_size: -; d_call: -; v_call: TRBV5-1; j_call: TRBJ1-2; cdr3_aa: CASSWGVGRGYGYTF; cdr3_nt: TGCGCCAGCAGCTGGGGGGTGGGCAGGGGCTACGGCTACACCTTC
clone_size: -; d_call: -; v_call: TRBV25-1; j_call: TRBJ2-7; cdr3_aa: CASSDGNYEQYF; cdr3_nt: TGTGCCAGCAGTGACGGGAATTACGAGCAGTACTTC
clone_size: -; d_call: TRBD1; v_call: TRBV5-1; j_call: TRBJ2-7; cdr3_aa: CASSRGQGARSGSYEQYF; cdr3_nt: TGCGCCAGCAGCAGGGGGCAGGGGGCGAGGAGCGGCTCCTACGAGCAGTACTTC
clone_size: -; d_call: -; v_call: TRBV7-2; j_call: TRBJ1-1; cdr3_aa: CASSLFEGRAFF; cdr3_nt: TGTGCCAGCAGCTTATTTGAGGGGCGAGCTTTCTTT
clone_size: -; d_call: -; v_call: TRBV5-1; j_call: TRBJ1-2; cdr3_aa: CASSLDGAGYGYTF; cdr3_nt: TGCGCCAGCAGCTTGGATGGGGCTGGCTATGGCTACACCTTC
clone_size: -; d_call: TRBD1; v_call: TRBV18; j_call: TRBJ1-2; cdr3_aa: CASSPPQGAHYGYTF; cdr3_nt: TGTGCCAGCTCACCACCACAGGGGGCGCATTATGGCTACACCTTC
clone_size: -; d_call: -; v_call: TRBV3-1/TRBV3-2; j_call: TRBJ1-2; cdr3_aa: CASSQAIGLGYTF; cdr3_nt: TGTGCCAGCAGCCAAGCGATTGGCCTTGGCTACACCTTC
clone_size: -; d_call: TRBD2; v_call: TRBV19; j_call: TRBJ2-7; cdr3_aa: CATSRDGGTSGALSSYEQYF; cdr3_nt: TGTGCCACCTCGAGAGATGGGGGGACTAGCGGGGCCCTAAGCTCCTACGAGCAGTACTTC
clone_size: -; d_call: -; v_call: TRBV4-2; j_call: TRBJ2-3; cdr3_aa: CASSQGVTGDTQYF; cdr3_nt: TGTGCCAGCAGCCAAGGGGTAACTGGAGATACGCAGTATTTT
clone_size: -; d_call: TRBD1; v_call: TRBV3-1/TRBV3-2; j_call: TRBJ2-1; cdr3_aa: CASCRDRDVNEQFF; cdr3_nt: TGTGCCAGCTGCCGGGACAGGGACGTCAATGAGCAGTTCTTC
clone_size: -; d_call: -; v_call: TRBV3-1/TRBV3-2; j_call: TRBJ2-5; cdr3_aa: CASSQGPQRETQYF; cdr3_nt: TGTGCCAGCAGCCAAGGGCCTCAGAGGGAGACCCAGTACTTC
clone_size: -; d_call: TRBD1; v_call: TRBV19; j_call: TRBJ2-5; cdr3_aa: CASSNGGGKGQEETQYF; cdr3_nt: TGTGCCAGTAGTAACGGAGGGGGGAAGGGACAGGAGGAGACCCAGTACTTC
clone_size: -; d_call: TRBD1; v_call: TRBV11-2; j_call: TRBJ2-5; cdr3_aa: CASSLTGTGETQYF; cdr3_nt: TGTGCCAGCAGCTTAACCGGGACAGGGGAGACCCAGTACTTC
clone_size: -; d_call: TRBD2; v_call: TRBV10-3; j_call: TRBJ2-3; cdr3_aa: CATDSGTSGSYDTQYF; cdr3_nt: TGTGCCACTGATTCGGGGACTAGCGGGAGTTATGATACGCAGTATTTT
clone_size: few; d_call: -; v_call: TRBV30; j_call: TRBJ2-1; cdr3_aa: CAWSLTGEQFF; cdr3_nt: TGTGCCTGGAGTCTCACCGGTGAGCAGTTCTTC
clone_size: -; d_call: -; v_call: TRBV19; j_call: TRBJ1-6; cdr3_aa: CASEGGTAYYSPLHF; cdr3_nt: TGTGCCAGTGAAGGTGGGACCGCGTATTATTCACCCCTCCACTTT
clone_size: once; d_call: -; v_call: TRBV4-2; j_call: TRBJ2-1; cdr3_aa: CASSQETQEQFF; cdr3_nt: TGTGCCAGCAGCCAAGAAACCCAGGAGCAGTTCTTC
clone_size: once; d_call: -; v_call: TRBV27; j_call: TRBJ1-1; cdr3_aa: CASRSGPLNTEAFF; cdr3_nt: TGTGCCAGCAGATCAGGACCCCTGAACACTGAAGCTTTCTTT
clone_size: few; d_call: TRBD1; v_call: TRBV7-9; j_call: TRBJ1-1; cdr3_aa: CASSLLGQGIMNTEAFF; cdr3_nt: TGTGCCAGCAGCCTACTGGGACAGGGAATAATGAACACTGAAGCTTTCTTT
clone_size: many; d_call: TRBD2; v_call: TRBV5-6; j_call: TRBJ2-1; cdr3_aa: CASSQETSGLTNEQFF; cdr3_nt: TGTGCCAGCAGCCAGGAGACCTCGGGACTAACGAATGAGCAGTTCTTC
clone_size: -; d_call: TRBD1; v_call: TRBV5-5; j_call: TRBJ1-1; cdr3_aa: CASSFPRQGNTEAFF; cdr3_nt: TGTGCCAGCAGCTTCCCCCGACAGGGAAACACTGAAGCTTTCTTT
clone_size: once; d_call: -; v_call: TRBV19; j_call: TRBJ1-1; cdr3_aa: CASSIGPRNTEAFF; cdr3_nt: TGTGCCAGTAGTATAGGCCCCCGGAACACTGAAGCTTTCTTT
clone_size: -; d_call: -; v_call: TRBV9; j_call: TRBJ2-1; cdr3_aa: CASSPRDFPYNEQFF; cdr3_nt: TGTGCCAGCAGCCCCCGGGACTTTCCCTACAATGAGCAGTTCTTC